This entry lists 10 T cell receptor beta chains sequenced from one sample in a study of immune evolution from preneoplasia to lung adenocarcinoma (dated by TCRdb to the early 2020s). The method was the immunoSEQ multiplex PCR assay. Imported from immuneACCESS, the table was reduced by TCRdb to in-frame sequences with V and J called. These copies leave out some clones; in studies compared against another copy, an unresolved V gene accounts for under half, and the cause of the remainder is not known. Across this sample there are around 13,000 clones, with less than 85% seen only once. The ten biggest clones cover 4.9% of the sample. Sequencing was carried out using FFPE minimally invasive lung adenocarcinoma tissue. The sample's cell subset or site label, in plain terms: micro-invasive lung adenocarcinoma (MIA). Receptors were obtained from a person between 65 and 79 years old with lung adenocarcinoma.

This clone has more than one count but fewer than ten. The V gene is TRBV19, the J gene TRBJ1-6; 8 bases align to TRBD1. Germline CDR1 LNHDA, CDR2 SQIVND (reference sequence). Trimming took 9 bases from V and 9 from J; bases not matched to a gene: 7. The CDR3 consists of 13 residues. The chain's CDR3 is CASTRGPGSPLHF. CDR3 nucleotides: TGTGCCAGCACCAGGGGGCCGGGTTCACCCCTCCACTTT.

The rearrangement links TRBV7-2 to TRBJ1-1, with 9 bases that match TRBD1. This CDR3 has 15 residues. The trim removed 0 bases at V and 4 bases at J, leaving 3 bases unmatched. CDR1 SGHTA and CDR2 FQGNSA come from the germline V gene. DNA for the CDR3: TGTGCCAGCAGCTTAGCCGGGACAGGGCCCACTGAAGCTTTCTTT. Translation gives CASSLAGTGPTEAFF.

The CDR3 DNA reads TGTGCCTGGAGTGTACGAGGGAGCACAGATACGCAGTATTTT. It specifies CAWSVRGSTDTQYF. The chain recombines TRBV30 with TRBJ2-3, with D possibly TRBD2 on 5 matching bases. CDR1 and CDR2 (germline): GTSNPN, SVGIG (reference sequence). The CDR3 sequence is 14 residues long. V lost 0 bases and J 0 bases, leaving 7 bases between the germline ends.

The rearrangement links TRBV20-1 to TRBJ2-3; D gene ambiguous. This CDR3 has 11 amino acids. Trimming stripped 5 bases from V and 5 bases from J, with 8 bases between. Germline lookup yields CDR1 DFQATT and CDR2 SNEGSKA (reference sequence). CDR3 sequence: CSALTQDTQYF. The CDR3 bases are TGCAGTGCTTTGACTCAAGATACGCAGTATTTT.

The CDR3 bases are TGCGCCACCGAGGACCTGGGACAGATCTACGAGCAGTACTTC. It codes for CATEDLGQIYEQYF. The genes are TRBV10-1 and TRBJ2-7; the match to TRBD1 covers 7 bases. Germline V lookup: CDR1 WNHNN, CDR2 SYGVQD (reference sequence). This CDR3 has 14 residues. V gave up 10 bases and J gave up 3 bases; unmatched junction bases: 12.

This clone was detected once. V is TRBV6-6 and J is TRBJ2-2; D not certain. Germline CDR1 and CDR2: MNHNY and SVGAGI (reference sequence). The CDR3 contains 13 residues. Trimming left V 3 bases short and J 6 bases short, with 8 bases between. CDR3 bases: TGTGCCAGCAGTTATACGGACCCCGGGGAGCTGTTTTTT. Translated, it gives CASSYTDPGELFF.

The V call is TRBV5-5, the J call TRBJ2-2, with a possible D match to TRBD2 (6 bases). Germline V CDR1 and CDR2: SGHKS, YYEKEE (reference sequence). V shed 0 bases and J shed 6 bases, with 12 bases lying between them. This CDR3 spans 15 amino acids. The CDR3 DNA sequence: TGTGCCAGCAGCTTGGCGGTGGGAGGAGCCGGGGAGCTGTTTTTT. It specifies CASSLAVGGAGELFF. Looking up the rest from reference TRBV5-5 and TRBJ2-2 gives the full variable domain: DAGVTQSPTHLIKTRGQQVTLRCSPISGHKSVSWYQQVLGQGPQFIFQYYEKEERGRGNFPDRFSARQFPNYSSELNVNALLLGDSALYLCASSLAVGGAGELFFGEGSRLTVL.

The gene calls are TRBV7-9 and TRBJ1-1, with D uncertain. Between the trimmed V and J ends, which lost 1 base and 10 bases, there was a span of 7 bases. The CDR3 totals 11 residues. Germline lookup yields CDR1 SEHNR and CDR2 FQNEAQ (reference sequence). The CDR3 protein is CASSLDRTAFF. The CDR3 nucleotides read TGTGCCAGCAGCTTAGATCGGACAGCTTTCTTT. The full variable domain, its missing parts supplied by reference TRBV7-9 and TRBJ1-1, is DTGVSQNPRHKITKRGQNVTFRCDPISEHNRLYWYRQTLGQGPEFLTYFQNEAQLEKSRLLSDRFSAERPKGSFSTLEIQRTEQGDSAMYLCASSLDRTAFFGQGTRLTVV.

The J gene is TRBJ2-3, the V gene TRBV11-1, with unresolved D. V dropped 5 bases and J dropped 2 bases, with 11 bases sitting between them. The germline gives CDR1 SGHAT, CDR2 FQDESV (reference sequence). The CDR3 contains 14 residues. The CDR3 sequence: CASSQIGPTDTQYF. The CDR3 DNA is TGTGCCAGCAGCCAAATTGGGCCCACAGATACGCAGTATTTT.

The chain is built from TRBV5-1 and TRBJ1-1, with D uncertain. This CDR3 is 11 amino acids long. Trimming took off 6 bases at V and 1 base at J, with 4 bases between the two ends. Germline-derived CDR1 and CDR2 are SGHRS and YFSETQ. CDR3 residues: CASKRNTEAFF. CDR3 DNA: TGCGCCAGCAAGAGGAACACTGAAGCTTTCTTT.